Each of the 12 T cell receptor beta chains below was sequenced from the same sample in a study of T cells in women clearing cervical HPV infection. Sequencing used immunoSEQ multiplex PCR; TCRdb keeps in-frame clones, though not all of them. The sample totals 15,000 to 20,000 clones. Sample: blood buffy coat. These receptors all come from a woman aged 18 to 75 with a cervical HPV16 infection that either progressed to CIN3+ or cleared (not recorded which).

This clone ranks as medium-sized in terms of frequency. Coverage ceases 3 residues before the CDR3 finishes, and the germline J gene fills in the end. This chain connects TRBV29-1 to TRBJ1-1, with D possibly matching TRBD1 (6 bases). The CDR3 has 10 amino acids. Germline-derived CDR1 and CDR2 are SQVTM and ANQGSEA. The CDR3 region is CSVPGTEAFF. The covered CDR3 bases are TGCAGCGTCCCCGGGACAGAA.

Concerning this clone itself: The CDR3 goes on 3 residues after the read ends, and that part is filled in from the germline J gene. This chain joins TRBV15 and TRBJ2-3, with 11 bases identical to TRBD2. This CDR3 has 15 residues. The ends lost 4 bases at V and 5 bases at J; junction bases unmatched: 5. Germline CDR1 LNHNV, CDR2 YYDKDF (reference sequence). The CDR3 region is CATSTQGLAGDTQYF. The sequenced CDR3 bases are TGTGCCACCAGCACCCAAGGACTAGCGGGAGATACG.

CDR3 DNA, as far as it was read: TGTGCCAGCAGTGGACTAGCGAGGAATGAG. Residues: CASSGLARNE. In full, the CDR3 reads CASSGLARNEQFF. This chain connects TRBV6-2 or TRBV6-3 to TRBJ2-1, with 9 bases aligning to TRBD2. The read comes to an end 3 residues before the CDR3 does, leaving the germline J gene to fill in the end. Germline V gene data show CDR1 as MNHEY and CDR2 as SVGEGT. V was clipped by 5 bases and J by 7 bases; unmatched bases: 3. This CDR3 contains 13 residues.

Here the CDR3 reads CASSVSPGQGYSTDTQYF. The covered CDR3 bases are TGTGCCAGCAGCGTGAGCCCGGGACAGGGGTATAGCACAGATACG. The chain employs TRBV9 and TRBJ2-3; 10 bases map to TRBD1. The read ends 3 residues shy of where the CDR3 ends; the end is completed using the germline J gene. Unmatched junction bases numbered 9, after V lost 2 bases and J lost 0 bases. Germline V CDR1 and CDR2: SGDLS, YYNGEE. The length of the CDR3 is 18 residues.

Concerning this clone: The CDR3 goes on 3 residues after the read ends, and that part is filled in from the germline J gene. This chain joins TRBV5-4 and TRBJ2-3, with 8 bases lining up with TRBD1. The CDR3 has 16 residues. CDR1 SGHNT and CDR2 YYREEE come from the germline V gene (reference sequence). J lost 3 bases, V lost 0 bases, and 6 bases had no gene match. CDR3 sequence: CASSLAQGALTDTQYF. The sequenced part of the CDR3 DNA is TGTGCCAGCAGCTTGGCCCAGGGGGCGCTTACAGATACG.

As concerns this clone: From the germline J gene comes the end of the CDR3, since the read stops 3 residues before it. The chain has TRBV29-1 and TRBJ2-1; D not certain. Trimming took 5 bases from V and 9 from J, leaving 5 bases between them. The CDR3 runs to 9 residues. Germline lookup yields CDR1 SQVTM and CDR2 ANQGSEA. The part of the CDR3 DNA that was read is TGCAGCGTTCCCCTTGAG. This translates into CSVPLE. In full, the CDR3 is CSVPLEQFF.

Concerning this clone itself: The CDR3 end lies 3 residues beyond the end of the read and is filled in from the germline J gene. The chain carries TRBV19 and TRBJ2-1; 7 nucleotides agree with TRBD2. From germline, CDR1 is LNHDA and CDR2 SQIVND (reference sequence). The CDR3 sequence is 14 residues long. The J segment lost 5 bases and the V segment lost 10 bases, leaving 11 bases of the junction unmatched. CDR3 sequence: CATRRASGHNEQFF. Partial CDR3 DNA: TGTGCCACAAGGAGGGCTAGCGGTCACAATGAG. Full variable domain (rest looked up from reference TRBV19 and TRBJ2-1): DGGITQSPKYLFRKEGQNVTLSCEQNLNHDAMYWYRQDPGQGLRLIYYSQIVNDFQKGDIAEGYSVSREKKESFPLTVTSAQKNPTAFYLCATRRASGHNEQFFGPGTRLTVL.

For this clone: The DNA ends 3 residues before the CDR3 does, and the rest of the CDR3 is filled in from the germline J gene. The chain links TRBV5-3 to TRBJ2-2; 9 bases are a match to TRBD1. TRBV5-3 is annotated as an ORF whose role is uncertain. The CDR3 runs 16 residues. The trim removed 4 bases at V and 5 bases at J, leaving 9 bases unmatched. The CDR3 loop is CARSRDRGSNTGELFF. The part of the CDR3 DNA that was read is TGTGCCAGAAGCCGAGACAGGGGGAGTAATACCGGGGAG.

With respect to this clone: The read comes to an end 3 residues before the CDR3 does, leaving the germline J gene to fill in the end. This rearrangement joins TRBV6-2 or TRBV6-3 to TRBJ2-1; TRBD2 aligns across 9 bases. Germline lookup yields CDR1 MNHEY and CDR2 SVGEGT. The V segment lost 6 bases and the J segment 3 bases; nucleotides outside the gene matches: 3. This CDR3 region has 14 residues. The CDR3 spells CASRTSGLYNEQFF. The sequenced CDR3 bases are TGTGCCAGCAGGACTAGCGGTCTCTACAATGAG.

Comment on this clone: The missing CDR3 end, 3 residues past where the read stops, is filled in from the germline J gene. The chain has TRBV12-3 or TRBV12-4 and TRBJ2-1, with D perhaps TRBD2 (7 bases). The CDR3 is 13 amino acids. V dropped 7 bases and J dropped 7 bases, with 14 bases sitting between them. The CDR3 sequence: CASNQRGGNEQFF. CDR3 DNA, as far as it was read: TGTGCCAGCAACCAGAGGGGGGGGAATGAG.

The sequenced CDR3 bases are TGTGCCAGCAGCTCCACAGGGCTCTCCTACAATGAG. This sequence encodes CASSSTGLSYNE. The entire CDR3 sequence reads CASSSTGLSYNEQFF. The chain combines TRBV5-4 with TRBJ2-1, with D perhaps matching TRBD1 (6 bases). Sequencing ends 3 residues short of the CDR3 end; the germline J gene provides the rest. CDR3 size: 15 residues. Germline-derived CDR1 and CDR2 are SGHNT and YYREEE (reference sequence). Between the trimmed V and J ends, which lost 3 bases and 0 bases, there was a span of 10 bases.

Regarding this clone: The CDR3 end is not reached by the read, which stops 3 residues before it; the germline J gene fills it in. The rearrangement joins TRBV2 to TRBJ2-5; 9 bases match TRBD1. Looked up from germline, CDR1 is SNHLY and CDR2 is FYNNEI. The ends lost 3 bases at V and 5 bases at J; junction bases unmatched: 4. The CDR3 consists of 14 residues. The DNA read from the CDR3 is TGTGCCAGCAGTGAGGGGACAGGGATCGAGACC. Its translation is CASSEGTGIET. The complete CDR3 protein is CASSEGTGIETQYF.